In this sample, the clone carrying this T cell receptor beta chain turned up a few times. Its antigen is unknown. Researchers sorted naive CD8 T cells as cells that were CD8+CD4-CCR7+CD45RA+. With listed TCR primers and previously described methods, bulk TCR libraries were prepared. TCRdb called the PCR reads again in MiXCR, with one record for every CDR3 protein. The profile shows around 480,000 distinct CDR3 sequences, 20% to 25% of them singletons. The record originates from a study of molecular identifiers for immune sequencing clone quantification. With 3 bases removed from V and 0 bases from J, the gap between germline ends came to 18 bases. The CDR3 covers 17 residues. Germline V gene data show CDR1 as DFQATT and CDR2 as SNEGSKA (reference sequence). Study outcomes and limitations: The share of molecules held by clones above 20 RNA copies was over 97% in effector cells and under 1% in naive cells. Highly expanded clones may be undercounted when identical TCR molecules share barcodes.

Sequencing was performed on naive CD8+ T cells from blood, with Jurkat cell RNA spiked in. Stated subset: FACS-sorted CD8+CD4-CCR7+CD45RA+ naive T cells. This TCR derives from a human donor in good health. Some libraries in this study had Jurkat cell RNA spiked in. This sequence joins TRBV20-1 and TRBJ1-5, with D tentatively TRBD1 (6 bases). CDR3 region: CSASDGQSPYSNQPQHF. As DNA, the CDR3 is TGCAGTGCTAGTGACGGACAGTCGCCATATAGCAATCAGCCCCAGCATTTT.